The 22 T cell receptor beta chains below come from one sample, sequenced in a study of T cells in Graves' hyperthyroidism and ophthalmopathy. RNA transcripts served as the template for amplifying TCR beta CDR3 regions. HTBI primers were employed in a first-round RT-PCR of the TCR CDR3. Using its own MiXCR run on the multiplex PCR reads, TCRdb lists one record per CDR3 protein. The table lists 300,000 or so distinct CDR3 sequences, over 15% of them singletons, with 33% in the top ten. The sample consisted of blood. These receptors originate from a man aged 25 to 40 with Graves' hyperthyroidism.

This clonotype was seen repeatedly, ten times or more. V gene TRBV11-2 combines with J gene TRBJ2-1; D is undetermined. This CDR3 is 14 amino acids long. The V end lost 0 bases, the J end lost 8 bases, and 11 bases lay between the germline ends. The germline V gene has CDR1 SGHAT and CDR2 FQNNGV. The CDR3 loop is CASSLEASRDEQFF. In DNA, the CDR3 is TGTGCCAGCAGCTTAGAAGCCTCTCGGGATGAGCAGTTCTTC.

This clonotype turned up a few times. This chain joins TRBV15 and TRBJ2-3, with TRBD2 identical over 7 bases. Germline values: CDR1 LNHNV, CDR2 YYDKDF (reference sequence). This CDR3 region has 14 residues. V lost 4 bases, J lost 6 bases, and 7 bases stayed unmatched. The CDR3 bases are TGTGCCACCAGCATAACTAGCGCGGTGGATACGCAGTATTTT. Translated: CATSITSAVDTQYF. Full variable domain (remainder filled in from reference TRBV15 and TRBJ2-3): DAMVIQNPRYQVTQFGKPVTLSCSQTLNHNVMYWYQQKSSQAPKLLFHYYDKDFNNEADTPDNFQSRRPNTSFCFLDIRSPGLGDTAMYLCATSITSAVDTQYFGPGTRLTVL.

This clonotype was seen a few times. The chain is built from TRBV2 and TRBJ2-2; no clear D. V was cut by 2 bases and J by 7 bases, with 2 bases left in between. CDR3 size: 11 residues. Looked up from germline, CDR1 is SNHLY and CDR2 is FYNNEI. CDR3 in amino acids: CASSEYGELFF. The CDR3 bases are TGTGCCAGCAGTGAATACGGGGAGCTGTTTTTT.

The CDR3 DNA follows: TGTGCCAGCGTTAATGAGGCCCCCTACGAGCAGTACTTC. It specifies CASVNEAPYEQYF. This chain joins TRBV28 and TRBJ2-7; no firm D call. The CDR3 spans 13 residues. V was trimmed by 8 bases and J by 2 bases, leaving 13 bases between them. Germline V gene data show CDR1 as MDHEN and CDR2 as SYDVKM.

This clonotype was seen many times. The rearrangement joins TRBV12-3 or TRBV12-4 to TRBJ2-3; the D call may be TRBD1 or TRBD2 (5 bases each). Deletions cut 6 bases from V and 2 bases from J, with 21 bases between. The CDR3 runs 17 residues. Here the CDR3 DNA reads TGTGCCAGCAGCTCCGACGGGGCGGAGCGCTTCACAGATACGCAGTATTTT. Amino acids: CASSSDGAERFTDTQYF.

This clonotype was observed many times. This chain joins TRBV7-8 and TRBJ1-5, with D uncertain. This CDR3 contains 15 residues. V was trimmed by 1 base and J by 8 bases, leaving 15 bases between them. Germline values: CDR1 SGHVS, CDR2 FQNEAQ. The CDR3 region is CASSLVWREAEPQHF. CDR3 sequence (DNA): TGTGCCAGCAGCTTAGTATGGCGGGAGGCTGAGCCCCAGCATTTT.

There are many counts of this clonotype. The rearrangement uses TRBV28 and TRBJ2-7, with TRBD1 matching over 9 bases. The CDR3 is 15 amino acids. CDR1 and CDR2 (germline): MDHEN, SYDVKM. Trimming at V came to 8 bases and at J to 4 bases, leaving 12 bases not matched to a gene. For the CDR3, the DNA is TGTGCCAGCGGAGCACCGGGACAGGGAGGGTACGAGCAGTACTTC. Amino acid sequence: CASGAPGQGGYEQYF.

This clonotype appeared many times. The rearrangement joins TRBV5-1 to TRBJ2-1; 7 nucleotides agree with TRBD1. The germline V gene has CDR1 SGHRS and CDR2 YFSETQ. The CDR3 has 19 residues. V trimming: 0 bases; J trimming: 3 bases; junction bases outside the gene matches: 15. The CDR3 spells CASSLAVRQGQLRYNEQFF. As DNA, the CDR3 is TGCGCCAGCAGCTTGGCCGTACGTCAGGGACAGCTACGCTACAATGAGCAGTTCTTC.

This clonotype was counted a few times. The chain recombines TRBV7-8 with TRBJ2-1; perhaps D is TRBD1 or TRBD2 (6 bases each). The CDR3 spans 17 residues. V shed 5 bases and J shed 2 bases, with 19 bases lying between them. CDR1 and CDR2 (germline): SGHVS, FQNEAQ. DNA of the CDR3: TGTGCCAGCAGCCTCCATCCCCGCGGGACAACCTACAATGAGCAGTTCTTC. Protein product: CASSLHPRGTTYNEQFF.

This clonotype was picked up many times. The rearrangement links TRBV20-1 to TRBJ2-2, with no clear D. The CDR3 is made up of 11 amino acids. Germline CDR1 DFQATT, CDR2 SNEGSKA (reference sequence). V was cut by 3 bases and J by 9 bases, with 8 bases left in between. The CDR3 nucleotides read TGCAGTGCTAGGTTGGGCAGGGAGCTGTTTTTT. This translates into CSARLGRELFF.

This clonotype was counted ten times or more. The V call is TRBV19, the J call TRBJ2-7; 9 nucleotides match TRBD2. The CDR3 is 15 amino acids. CDR1 and CDR2 from the germline V gene are LNHDA and SQIVND (reference sequence). Trimming at V came to 6 bases and at J to 4 bases, leaving 10 bases not matched to a gene. The CDR3 DNA reads as TGTGCCAGTAGACGGTTGGCGCGGGAGGGATACGAGCAGTACTTC. It codes for CASRRLAREGYEQYF. The full variable domain, with the rest looked up from reference TRBV19 and TRBJ2-7, is DGGITQSPKYLFRKEGQNVTLSCEQNLNHDAMYWYRQDPGQGLRLIYYSQIVNDFQKGDIAEGYSVSREKKESFPLTVTSAQKNPTAFYLCASRRLAREGYEQYFGPGTRLTVT.

This clonotype was counted many times. This chain joins TRBV3-1 and TRBJ1-1; D remains ambiguous. Germline V CDR1 and CDR2: LGHDT, YNNKEL (reference sequence). V was pared by 2 bases and J by 5 bases, with 12 bases between. The CDR3 sequence is 14 residues long. The chain's CDR3 is CASSQREAGTEAFF. CDR3 DNA sequence: TGTGCCAGCAGCCAAAGAGAGGCTGGGACTGAAGCTTTCTTT.

This clonotype has more than one count but fewer than ten. The chain combines TRBV5-4 with TRBJ2-7; 7 nucleotides agree with TRBD2. CDR1 SGHNT and CDR2 YYREEE come from the germline V gene (reference sequence). V dropped 4 bases and J dropped 4; count of bases not matched to a gene: 11. The CDR3 spans 15 residues. The CDR3 region is CASSGTGGSLYEQYF. The CDR3 region has the DNA TGTGCCAGCAGCGGAACGGGCGGGAGTTTGTACGAGCAGTACTTC. Drawing the rest from reference TRBV5-4 and TRBJ2-7, the complete variable domain is ETGVTQSPTHLIKTRGQQVTLRCSSQSGHNTVSWYQQALGQGPQFIFQYYREEENGRGNFPPRFSGLQFPNYSSELNVNALELDDSALYLCASSGTGGSLYEQYFGPGTRLTVT.

This chain's CDR3 is CASSPPGGGRRTYEQYF. For the CDR3, the DNA is TGTGCCAGCAGCCCTCCTGGAGGGGGGAGGAGAACTTACGAGCAGTACTTC. This rearrangement joins TRBV7-9 to TRBJ2-7, with D possibly called TRBD1 or TRBD2 (6 bases each). V was cut by 5 bases and J by 4 bases, with 24 bases left in between. This CDR3 comprises 17 residues. Per germline, CDR1 SEHNR and CDR2 FQNEAQ (reference sequence).

This clonotype showed up many times. The chain couples TRBV28 to TRBJ1-5, with D unclear. Deletions cut 5 bases from V and 5 bases from J, with 13 bases between. This CDR3 comprises 14 residues. Germline values: CDR1 MDHEN, CDR2 SYDVKM. The CDR3 DNA reads as TGTGCCAGCAGTCGCGACACCGAGGATCAGCCCCAGCATTTT. It translates to CASSRDTEDQPQHF.

V usage is TRBV18 and J usage is TRBJ2-4; D is tentatively TRBD1 or TRBD2 (5 bases each). This CDR3 contains 15 residues. Trimming took 2 bases from V and 5 from J, leaving 13 bases between them. Germline V lookup: CDR1 KGHSH, CDR2 LQKENI. CDR3 DNA sequence: TGTGCCAGCTCACCAGAGGCCGGGGCTGAAAACATTCAGTACTTC. This translates into CASSPEAGAENIQYF.

This clonotype has ten or more counts. The chain recombines TRBV28 with TRBJ1-1; TRBD1 agrees at 7 bases. V dropped 6 bases and J dropped 6; count of bases not matched to a gene: 13. The CDR3 has 15 residues. Per the germline V gene, CDR1 is MDHEN and CDR2 is SYDVKM. The chain's CDR3 is CASRRAGQGGPEAFF. The CDR3 nucleotides are TGTGCCAGCAGGAGAGCCGGGCAGGGGGGCCCTGAAGCTTTCTTT.

At least ten counts were recorded for this clonotype. CDR3 sequence: CASSEYRASGYGYTF. CDR3 nucleotide sequence: TGTGCCAGCAGTGAATACAGGGCGAGTGGTTATGGCTACACCTTC. The chain joins TRBV2 to TRBJ1-2; weak D call: TRBD1 (6 bases). CDR3 length: 15 residues. Trimming cost V 2 bases and J 5 bases, with 15 bases left between them. The germline CDR1 and CDR2 sequences are SNHLY and FYNNEI.

This clonotype was recorded many times. J is TRBJ2-1 and V is TRBV2; 10 positions agree with TRBD2. The CDR3 totals 15 residues. Trimming at V came to 7 bases and at J to 5 bases, leaving 8 bases not matched to a gene. The V gene's germline CDR1 is SNHLY and CDR2 FYNNEI. Here the CDR3 DNA reads TGTGCCAGCAAAATTGCTAGCGGGAGCCACAATGAGCAGTTCTTC. It encodes CASKIASGSHNEQFF.

This sequence joins TRBV14 and TRBJ2-7; D gene unclear. V lost 3 bases and J 3 bases, leaving 12 bases between the germline ends. CDR3 length equals 14 residues. CDR1 is SGHDN, CDR2 FVKESK, per germline. CDR3 sequence (DNA): TGTGCCAGCAGCCATGAGGTAATCCACTACGAGCAGTACTTC. Protein: CASSHEVIHYEQYF.

This clonotype occurred a few times. The chain has TRBV7-9 and TRBJ2-5; TRBD2 might be the D (6 bases). In germline, CDR1 is SEHNR, CDR2 FQNEAQ (reference sequence). V lost 5 bases and J lost 12, with 13 bases in between. The CDR3 spans 11 residues. CDR3 in DNA: TGTGCCAGCAGCACCGGAGGGTTAGAGTACTTC. It translates to CASSTGGLEYF.

This clonotype has at least ten counts. The V call is TRBV12-3 or TRBV12-4, the J call TRBJ2-1, with a possible D match to TRBD2 (6 bases). This CDR3 is built from 14 residues. With 1 base removed from V and 9 bases from J, the gap between germline ends came to 13 bases. The CDR3 protein is CASSLVAVEGEQFF. The CDR3 DNA reads TGTGCCAGCAGTTTAGTGGCGGTGGAGGGTGAGCAGTTCTTC.